This TCR beta chain derives from a study of early T cells in non-severe SARS-CoV-2 infection (dated by TCRdb to the early 2020s). About the full investigation: TCR sequencing used bulk RNA from unsorted whole blood, so alpha and beta chains could not be paired. General conclusions and limits of the study: VDJdb matching was skewed toward anti-spike CD8 responses, so virus-specific expansions were likely underestimated and private and CD4 specificities were missed.

A case-control design nested within a healthcare worker cohort in London, UK, was used, with weekly nasopharyngeal swab PCR tests and blood sampling performed. Healthcare workers were enrolled in the week of the UK lockdown, from 23 to 31 March 2020, and were followed every week for up to roughly 15 weeks. This clonotype was observed many times. Its antigen is unknown. Base qualities are not recorded, but no much larger clone differs from it by a single base. Receptor libraries were prepared by 5' RACE. The run used a NextSeq 500. Unique molecular identifiers were attached to individual cDNA molecules in the TCR library protocol so that sequencing error and PCR bias could be corrected. Sequencing covered both TCR alpha and beta chains, and within each sample the abundances of alpha and beta sequences were tightly co-correlated. Processing in the source paper ran as follows. Decombinator V4 was used to annotate the V gene, J gene and CDR3 of the TCR sequences. Expanded TCRs were defined as changing significantly between any two time points under a Poisson model with p below 0.0001. TCR abundances were normalised to the total number of TCRs sequenced per sample and were expressed as counts per million. TRAV1-2 paired with TRAJ12, TRAJ20 or TRAJ33 defined MAIT TCRs, while TRAV10 paired with TRAJ18 defined iNKT TCRs. VDJdb, accessed 1 November 2021, was searched for CMV, EBV and SARS-CoV-2 annotated TCRs, excluding TCRs annotated for multiple antigens. TCRdb itself trimmed the public reads at Q25 with fastp, ran MiXCR and retained productive beta chains. Here each entry gathers all rows of one CDR3 protein and keeps the most common genes and DNA. Clone size and V and J calls follow TCRdb, not the original study. In all, the sample holds around 76,000 distinct CDR3 sequences, and approximately 10% of those were seen once. 4.7% of the sample comes from the top ten.

V was cut back by 7 bases and J by 2 bases, leaving a gap of 12 bases between them. From cysteine to phenylalanine, the CDR3 is 13 amino acids long. Just the 39-base CDR3 DNA is kept, in frame starting at base 1. CDR1 is given as MNHEY and CDR2 as SVGEGT, both from the germline V gene. The sample taken for sequencing was whole blood. In this chain, TRBV6-2 or TRBV6-3 is recombined with TRBJ2-7, with TRBD1 perhaps the D gene, on 5 matching bases. This clonotype was obtained from an adult who was a healthcare worker with PCR-confirmed SARS-CoV-2 infection or an uninfected control (not recorded which). The CDR3 is CASKGLETYEQYF. The nucleotide sequence reads as follows: TGTGCCAGCAAGGGGTTGGAAACCTACGAGCAGTACTTC.